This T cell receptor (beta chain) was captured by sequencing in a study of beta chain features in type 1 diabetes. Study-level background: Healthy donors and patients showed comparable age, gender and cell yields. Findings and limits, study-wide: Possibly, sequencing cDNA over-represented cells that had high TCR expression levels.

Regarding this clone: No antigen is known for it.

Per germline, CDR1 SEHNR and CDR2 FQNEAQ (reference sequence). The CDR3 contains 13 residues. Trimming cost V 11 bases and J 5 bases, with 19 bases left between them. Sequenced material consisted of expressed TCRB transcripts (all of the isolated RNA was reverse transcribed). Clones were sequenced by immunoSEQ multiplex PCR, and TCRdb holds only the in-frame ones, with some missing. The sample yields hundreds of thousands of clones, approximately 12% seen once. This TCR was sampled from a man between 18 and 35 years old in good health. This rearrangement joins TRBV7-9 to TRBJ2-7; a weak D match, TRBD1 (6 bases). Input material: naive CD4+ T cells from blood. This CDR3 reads CAGKQHNRDEQYF. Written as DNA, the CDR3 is TGTGCCGGAAAACAGCATAACAGGGACGAGCAGTACTTC.